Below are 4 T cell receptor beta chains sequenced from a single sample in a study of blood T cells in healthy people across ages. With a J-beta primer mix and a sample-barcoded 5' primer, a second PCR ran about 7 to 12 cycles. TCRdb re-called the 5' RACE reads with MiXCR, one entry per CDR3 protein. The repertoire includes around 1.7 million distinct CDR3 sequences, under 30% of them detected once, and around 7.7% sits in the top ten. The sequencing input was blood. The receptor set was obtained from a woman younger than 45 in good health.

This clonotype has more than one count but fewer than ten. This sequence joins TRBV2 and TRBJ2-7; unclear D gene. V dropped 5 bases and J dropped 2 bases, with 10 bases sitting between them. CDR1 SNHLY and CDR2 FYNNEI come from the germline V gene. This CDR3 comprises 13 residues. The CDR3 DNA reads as TGTGCCAGCAGTAATCGCGAAACCTACGAGCAGTACTTC. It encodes CASSNRETYEQYF.

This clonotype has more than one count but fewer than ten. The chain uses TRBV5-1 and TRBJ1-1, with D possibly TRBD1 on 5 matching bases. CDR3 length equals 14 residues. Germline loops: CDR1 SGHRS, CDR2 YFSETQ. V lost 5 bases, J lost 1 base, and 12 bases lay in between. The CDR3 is CASRPGTANTEAFF. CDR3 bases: TGCGCCAGCAGGCCAGGGACGGCGAACACTGAAGCTTTCTTT.

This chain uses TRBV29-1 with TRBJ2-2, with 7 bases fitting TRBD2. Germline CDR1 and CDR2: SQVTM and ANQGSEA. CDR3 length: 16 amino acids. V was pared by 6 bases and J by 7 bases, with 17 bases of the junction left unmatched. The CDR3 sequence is CSVVPGLAGDGGELFF. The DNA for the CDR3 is TGCAGCGTGGTCCCGGGACTGGCGGGAGATGGCGGGGAGCTGTTTTTT.

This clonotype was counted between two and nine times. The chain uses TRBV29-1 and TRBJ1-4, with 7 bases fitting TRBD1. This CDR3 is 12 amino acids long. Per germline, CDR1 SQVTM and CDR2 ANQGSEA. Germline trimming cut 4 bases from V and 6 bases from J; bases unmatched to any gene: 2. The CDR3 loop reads CSVVQGDEKLFF. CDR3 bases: TGCAGCGTTGTGCAGGGGGATGAAAAACTGTTTTTT.